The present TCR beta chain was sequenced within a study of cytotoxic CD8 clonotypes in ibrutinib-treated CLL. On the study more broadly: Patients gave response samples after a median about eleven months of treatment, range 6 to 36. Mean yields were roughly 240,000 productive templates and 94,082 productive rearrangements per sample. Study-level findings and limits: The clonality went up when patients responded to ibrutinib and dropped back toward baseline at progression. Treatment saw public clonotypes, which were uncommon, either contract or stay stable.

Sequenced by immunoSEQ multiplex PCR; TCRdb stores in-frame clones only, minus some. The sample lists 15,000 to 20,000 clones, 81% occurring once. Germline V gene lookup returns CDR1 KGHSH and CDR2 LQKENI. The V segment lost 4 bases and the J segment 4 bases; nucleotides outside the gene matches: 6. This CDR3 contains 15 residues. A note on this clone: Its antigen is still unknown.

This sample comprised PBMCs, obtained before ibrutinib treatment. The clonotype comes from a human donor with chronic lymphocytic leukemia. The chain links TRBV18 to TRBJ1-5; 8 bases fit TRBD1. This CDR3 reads CASSRETGVNQPQHF. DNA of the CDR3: TGTGCCAGCTCACGAGAGACAGGGGTTAATCAGCCCCAGCATTTT. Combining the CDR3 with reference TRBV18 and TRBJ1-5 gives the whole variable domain NAGVMQNPRHLVRRRGQEARLRCSPMKGHSHVYWYRQLPEEGLKFMVYLQKENIIDESGMPKERFSAEFPKEGPSILRIQQVVRGDSAAYFCASSRETGVNQPQHFGDGTRLSIL.